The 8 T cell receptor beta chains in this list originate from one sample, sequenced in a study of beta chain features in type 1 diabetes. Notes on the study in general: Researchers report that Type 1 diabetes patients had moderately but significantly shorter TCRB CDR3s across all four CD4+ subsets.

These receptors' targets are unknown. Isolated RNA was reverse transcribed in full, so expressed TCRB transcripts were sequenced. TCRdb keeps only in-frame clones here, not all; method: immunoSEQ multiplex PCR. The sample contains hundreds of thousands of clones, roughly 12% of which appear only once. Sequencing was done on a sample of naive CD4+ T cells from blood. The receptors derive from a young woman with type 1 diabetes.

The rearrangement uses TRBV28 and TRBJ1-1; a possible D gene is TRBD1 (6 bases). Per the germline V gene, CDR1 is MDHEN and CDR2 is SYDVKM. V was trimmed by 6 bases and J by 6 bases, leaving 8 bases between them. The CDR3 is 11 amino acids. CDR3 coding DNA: TGTGCCAGCAGGTGGACAGCTGAAGCTTTCTTT. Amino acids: CASRWTAEAFF.

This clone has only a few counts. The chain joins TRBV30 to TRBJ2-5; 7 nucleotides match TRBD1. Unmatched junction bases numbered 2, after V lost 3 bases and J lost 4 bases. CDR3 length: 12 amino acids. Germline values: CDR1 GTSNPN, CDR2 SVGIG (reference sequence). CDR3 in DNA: TGTGCCTGGAGCCGACAGGGAGAGACCCAGTACTTC. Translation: CAWSRQGETQYF.

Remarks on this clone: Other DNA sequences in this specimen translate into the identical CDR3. This CDR3 reads CSASPTYEQYF. In DNA form, the CDR3 reads TGCAGTGCTAGCCCTACCTACGAGCAGTACTTC. The rearrangement uses TRBV20-1 and TRBJ2-7, with D hard to call. Germline V CDR1 and CDR2: DFQATT, SNEGSKA (reference sequence). The CDR3 loop spans 11 amino acids. Trimming left V 3 bases short and J 2 bases short, with 5 bases between.

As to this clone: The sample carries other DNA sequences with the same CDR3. The CDR3 DNA sequence: TGTGCCAGCAGCTTAGCGACTGCCACAGATACGCAGTATTTT. Its translation: CASSLATATDTQYF. The chain links TRBV7-2 to TRBJ2-3; the D is unclear. This CDR3 comprises 14 residues. The V gene lost 0 bases and the J gene lost 2 bases, with 6 bases spanning the gap. CDR1 is SGHTA, CDR2 FQGNSA, per germline.

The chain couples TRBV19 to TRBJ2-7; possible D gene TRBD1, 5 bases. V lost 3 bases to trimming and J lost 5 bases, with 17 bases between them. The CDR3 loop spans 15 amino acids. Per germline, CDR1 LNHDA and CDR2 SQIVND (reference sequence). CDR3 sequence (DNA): TGTGCCAGTAGTATGGGCGGCAGGGTGGTCCACGAGCAGTACTTC. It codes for CASSMGGRVVHEQYF. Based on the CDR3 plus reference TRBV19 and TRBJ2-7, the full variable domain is DGGITQSPKYLFRKEGQNVTLSCEQNLNHDAMYWYRQDPGQGLRLIYYSQIVNDFQKGDIAEGYSVSREKKESFPLTVTSAQKNPTAFYLCASSMGGRVVHEQYFGPGTRLTVT.

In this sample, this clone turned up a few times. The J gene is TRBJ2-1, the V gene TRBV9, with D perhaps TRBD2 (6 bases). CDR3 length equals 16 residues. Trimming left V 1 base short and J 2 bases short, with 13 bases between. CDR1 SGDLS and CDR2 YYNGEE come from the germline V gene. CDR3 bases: TGTGCCAGCAGCGTACTCGGGCTAGCGACCTACAATGAGCAGTTCTTC. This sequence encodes CASSVLGLATYNEQFF.

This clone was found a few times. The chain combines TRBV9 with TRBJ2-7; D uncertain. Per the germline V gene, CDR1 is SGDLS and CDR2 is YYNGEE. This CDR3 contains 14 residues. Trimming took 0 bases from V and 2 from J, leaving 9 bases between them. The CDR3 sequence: CASSVEEKPYEQYF. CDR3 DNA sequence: TGTGCCAGCAGCGTAGAGGAGAAACCCTACGAGCAGTACTTC.

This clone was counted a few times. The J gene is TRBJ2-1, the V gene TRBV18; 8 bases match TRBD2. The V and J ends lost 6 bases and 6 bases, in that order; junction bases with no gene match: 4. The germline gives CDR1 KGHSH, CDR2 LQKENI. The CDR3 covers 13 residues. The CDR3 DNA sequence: TGTGCCAGCTCGCTAGCGGGCGGCAATGAGCAGTTCTTC. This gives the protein CASSLAGGNEQFF.